Each of the 12 T cell receptor beta chains below was sequenced from the same sample in a study of shared clonotypes between healthy human individuals. Only in-frame clones appear in the TCRdb table, and some are missing; sequencing was by immunoSEQ multiplex PCR. The data show approximately 470,000 clones, over 75% seen once. Material: PBMCs. The receptors here all came from a woman aged 40 to 50 in good health. Some clones in this sample may be carry-over from other donors' samples.

J is TRBJ2-5 and V is TRBV12-5, with 7 bases lining up with TRBD2. The germline gives CDR1 LGHNT, CDR2 FRNRAP. CDR3 length: 14 residues. With 6 bases clipped from V and 5 bases from J, the junction kept 9 bases outside the gene matches. CDR3 sequence: CASGPGGGRETQYF. CDR3 in DNA: TGTGCTAGTGGCCCTGGGGGGGGGAGGGAGACCCAGTACTTC.

This chain joins TRBV7-2 and TRBJ2-7; the match to TRBD1 covers 7 bases. With 5 bases clipped from V and 7 bases from J, the junction kept 11 bases outside the gene matches. Germline CDR1 SGHTA, CDR2 FQGNSA. The CDR3 runs to 14 residues. CDR3 in amino acids: CASSPQTGVGEQYF. CDR3 sequence (DNA): TGTGCCAGCAGCCCCCAAACAGGGGTGGGGGAGCAGTACTTC.

The V and J genes are TRBV18 and TRBJ2-7; TRBD1 matches 7 bases. CDR1 is KGHSH and CDR2 is LQKENI in the germline V gene. The CDR3 totals 14 residues. V was pared by 4 bases and J by 4 bases, with 7 bases of the junction left unmatched. The CDR3 sequence is CASSRSGQPYEQYF. DNA of the CDR3: TGTGCCAGCTCACGTTCGGGACAGCCTTACGAGCAGTACTTC.

As for this clone: It is likely a read error: a sequence one base away is far more abundant. This chain connects TRBV7-9 to TRBJ2-5; D is perhaps TRBD1 (6 bases). Germline V lookup: CDR1 SEHNR, CDR2 FQNEAQ (reference sequence). This CDR3 has 17 residues. The CDR3 sequence is CASSLVRGTPALEIQYF. As DNA, the CDR3 is TGTGCCAGCAGCTTAGTAAGGGGGACGCCAGCACTTGAGATCCAGTACTTC.

As concerns this clone: Different DNA sequences within this sample yield the same CDR3. The chain recombines TRBV27 with TRBJ1-5; D remains unclear. Germline CDR1 is MNHEY and CDR2 is SMNVEV (reference sequence). The length of the CDR3 is 13 residues. V was cut by 0 bases and J by 4 bases, with 4 bases left in between. The CDR3 loop is CASSLSGNQPQHF. DNA for the CDR3: TGTGCCAGCAGTTTATCAGGGAATCAGCCCCAGCATTTT.

CDR3 sequence (DNA): TGTGCCAGCAGCTTATTCCCTCCGGGACAGGGGGCAGGTGGCTACACCTTC. Amino acids: CASSLFPPGQGAGGYTF. The rearrangement links TRBV7-8 to TRBJ1-2, with 12 bases aligning to TRBD1. V dropped 2 bases and J dropped 7; count of bases not matched to a gene: 11. This CDR3 contains 17 residues. Germline assignment: CDR1 SGHVS and CDR2 FQNEAQ.

V and J are TRBV7-8 and TRBJ1-6; D unresolved. Trimming removed 5 bases at V and 14 bases at J, with 10 bases between. Germline lookup yields CDR1 SGHVS and CDR2 FQNEAQ. This CDR3 has 11 amino acids. CDR3 in DNA: TGTGCCAGCAGCCTCACAAGGGCCCTCCACTTT. It encodes CASSLTRALHF.

This chain links TRBV10-3 with TRBJ2-3; a weak D match, TRBD1 (7 bases). The CDR3 is made up of 16 amino acids. The ends were cut back, 3 bases at V and 2 bases at J, with 15 bases in the middle. CDR1 is ENHRY, CDR2 SYGVKD, per germline. CDR3 residues: CAISERETGLTDTQYF. The CDR3 DNA follows: TGTGCCATCAGTGAACGGGAGACAGGGCTCACAGATACGCAGTATTTT.

The rearrangement links TRBV18 to TRBJ1-1, with D tentatively TRBD1 (5 bases). The CDR3 runs to 15 residues. From germline, CDR1 is KGHSH and CDR2 LQKENI. V was pared by 3 bases and J by 0 bases, with 11 bases between. As DNA, the CDR3 is TGTGCCAGCTCACCCAAGACAGATCTGAACACTGAAGCTTTCTTT. It yields the protein CASSPKTDLNTEAFF. The full variable domain, completed using reference TRBV18 and TRBJ1-1, is NAGVMQNPRHLVRRRGQEARLRCSPMKGHSHVYWYRQLPEEGLKFMVYLQKENIIDESGMPKERFSAEFPKEGPSILRIQQVVRGDSAAYFCASSPKTDLNTEAFFGQGTRLTVV.

The chain recombines TRBV27 with TRBJ1-1; D unclear. The CDR3 totals 14 residues. The V end was cut by 4 bases, the J end by 1 base, with 10 bases between. Germline loops: CDR1 MNHEY, CDR2 SMNVEV (reference sequence). In DNA form, the CDR3 reads TGTGCCAGCAGTTCCCCAAGCGGGAACACTGAAGCTTTCTTT. Its protein product is CASSSPSGNTEAFF.

V usage is TRBV25-1 and J usage is TRBJ2-3, with D unresolved. The CDR3 runs to 12 residues. Trimming cost V 1 base and J 7 bases, with 6 bases left between them. Germline CDR1 reads MGHDK; CDR2 reads SYGVNS. The CDR3 sequence: CASSELKNTQYF. DNA of the CDR3: TGTGCCAGCAGTGAATTAAAGAATACGCAGTATTTT.

Concerning this clone: A much larger clone lies a single base off, so this may be a read error. Other DNA sequences within the sample encode an identical CDR3. The chain uses TRBV1 and TRBJ2-3; the table's TRBD2 call for D was not verified on the DNA. TRBV1 is a pseudogene locus. This CDR3 region has 18 residues. In DNA form, the CDR3 reads TGCACCAGCAGCCAAGATTCGGGCGGGAGGTGCGTAGCAGATACACAGTATTTT. Its translation: CTSSQDSGGRCVADTQYF.